Listed below are T cell receptor beta chains from one sample, sequenced in a study of post-analysis software for immune sequencing data. In TCRdb, the PCR reads were re-called with MiXCR into one record per CDR3 protein. Of hundreds of thousands of distinct CDR3 sequences listed, approximately 53% are singletons. The sample taken for sequencing was blood. These receptor sequences come from a girl between 10 and 17 years old with multiple sclerosis. The CDR3 runs from the conserved cysteine through the conserved F or W. D genes are given only for firm matches.

v_call d_call cdr3_aa
TRBV27 NA CASSGEGRDPWEQYF
TRBV6-5 NA CASRARAAAQYF
TRBV12-3/TRBV12-4 NA CASSPGTLWSGSPLHF
TRBV3-1 NA CASSQDLIPSREAFF
TRBV7-9 NA CASSLDSETEEFF
TRBV29-1 NA CSGAGRVRETQYF
TRBV27 TRBD1 CASSYRGGETQYF
TRBV6-6 NA CASGPGQTRRTDTQYF
TRBV4-1 NA CASSQEPGSYEQYF
TRBV3-1 NA CASSHLNNEQFF
TRBV20-1 NA CSAILTGPWEETQYF
TRBV20-1 TRBD2 CSAAGLAGTDTQYF
TRBV7-9 NA CASSLAGAPALNEQFF
TRBV7-2 TRBD1 CASSFFRDRGISYNSPLHF
TRBV4-1 TRBD2 CASSQDSPLAGGYEQYF
TRBV12-5 NA CASATAGANVLTF
TRBV5-1 NA CASSWGRGIRSEQFF
TRBV7-6 NA CASAFKPLNEQFF
TRBV20-1 TRBD1 CSASRQGQETQYF
TRBV7-3 TRBD2 CASSRISGGAAGTQYF
TRBV7-8 NA CASSLSLVGYEQYF
TRBV29-1 NA CISQGTDGYTF
TRBV10-2 TRBD1 CASSEGQGRHNSPLHF
TRBV10-3 NA CAISNDREQYF
TRBV6-5 TRBD2 CASRRGLANEQFF
TRBV7-9 TRBD2 CASRTTSGRYEQYF
TRBV10-1 NA CASSEYGGEQFF
TRBV14 TRBD1 CASSQGRRDRRWTEAFF